The next 9 T cell receptor beta chains were all read from a single sample in a study of blood T cell repertoires in COVID-19. The repertoire was sequenced with immunoSEQ multiplex PCR; TCRdb's copy has only in-frame clones and lacks some. This repertoire shows over 250,000 clones, 83% found once; its top ten account for around a tenth. The sample comprised peripheral blood. The receptors stem from a woman in her fifties or sixties who had recovered from COVID-19.

This clone was observed a handful of times. The chain employs TRBV6-2 or TRBV6-3 and TRBJ2-7; D uncertain. Trimming pared 4 bases from V and 4 bases from J, leaving 5 bases between. This CDR3 is 11 amino acids long. The V gene's germline CDR1 is MNHEY and CDR2 SVGEGT. The CDR3 here is CASSSLYEQYF. DNA for the CDR3: TGTGCCAGCAGTTCCCTATACGAGCAGTACTTC.

The V and J genes are TRBV4-3 and TRBJ1-6, with D possibly being TRBD1 (6 bases). The CDR3 is 17 residues long. Germline CDR1 LGHNA, CDR2 YSLEER. V gave up 1 base and J gave up 3 bases, with 13 bases separating them. Here the CDR3 DNA reads TGCGCCAGCAGCCAAGGTGGGGGCAGGGTCTATAATTCACCCCTCCACTTT. It yields the protein CASSQGGGRVYNSPLHF.

The rearrangement uses TRBV9 and TRBJ1-1, with D perhaps TRBD1 (6 bases). Germline assignment: CDR1 SGDLS and CDR2 YYNGEE. The CDR3 has 16 residues. The V gene lost 2 bases and the J gene lost 1 base, with 15 bases spanning the gap. The CDR3 is CASSVGLQGTNTEAFF. In nucleotides, the CDR3 is TGTGCCAGCAGCGTGGGCCTACAGGGAACGAACACTGAAGCTTTCTTT.

The chain employs TRBV5-3 and TRBJ2-2; no reliable D call. TRBV5-3 counts as an open reading frame of uncertain function. V was cut by 3 bases and J by 0 bases, with 12 bases left in between. CDR3 length: 16 amino acids. The CDR3 is CARSSSRYANTGELFF. The CDR3 coding sequence is TGTGCCAGAAGCTCGTCTAGGTACGCGAACACCGGGGAGCTGTTTTTT.

This CDR3 reads CAEREGASLRDKGLYEQYF. The CDR3 coding sequence is TGTGCCGAAAGGGAAGGGGCCTCCTTAAGGGACAAAGGTCTCTACGAGCAGTACTTC. This sequence joins TRBV27 and TRBJ2-7, with D possibly matching TRBD1 (6 bases). CDR1 is MNHEY, CDR2 SMNVEV, per germline (reference sequence). This CDR3 comprises 19 residues. V was clipped by 11 bases and J by 3 bases, with 35 bases between them.

The chain links TRBV27 to TRBJ1-5; a weak D match, TRBD1 (6 bases). Trimming shortened V by 5 bases and J by 3 bases, and 11 bases separated the two germline ends. This CDR3 comprises 14 residues. Germline CDR1 MNHEY, CDR2 SMNVEV (reference sequence). CDR3 nucleotide sequence: TGTGCCAGCAGTCTACAGGGTTTCAATCAGCCCCAGCATTTT. Its translation: CASSLQGFNQPQHF.

This chain uses TRBV20-1 with TRBJ2-7; TRBD2 aligns across 9 bases. Germline-derived CDR1 and CDR2 are DFQATT and SNEGSKA (reference sequence). This CDR3 contains 15 residues. With V trimmed by 3 bases and J by 0 bases, 6 bases remained unmatched. For the CDR3, the DNA is TGCAGTGCTAGTAGCGGGAGCCCGAGCTCCTACGAGCAGTACTTC. This translates into CSASSGSPSSYEQYF.

The gene calls are TRBV27 and TRBJ2-7; 9 nucleotides match TRBD1. This CDR3 has 15 amino acids. After removal of 6 bases from V and 5 bases from J, the junction contained 11 bases not matched to a gene. CDR1 and CDR2 from the germline V gene are MNHEY and SMNVEV (reference sequence). The CDR3 loop is CASRRTGTGSHEQYF. The CDR3 DNA is TGTGCCAGCAGACGAACCGGGACAGGGTCCCACGAGCAGTACTTC.

The CDR3 is CAWRDRGGYGYTF. The CDR3 nucleotides read TGTGCCTGGAGGGACAGGGGCGGCTATGGCTACACCTTC. The V call is TRBV30, the J call TRBJ1-2, with 9 bases lining up with TRBD1. After removal of 3 bases from V and 4 bases from J, the junction contained 3 bases not matched to a gene. Germline CDR1 GTSNPN, CDR2 SVGIG (reference sequence). The CDR3 sequence is 13 residues long.